What follows describes a single T cell receptor beta chain. Antigen unknown. Here immunoSEQ multiplex PCR was the method, and the copy in TCRdb shows in-frame clones only, minus some. The sample includes more than 50,000 clones, 60% to 85% seen only once; the top ten take approximately 3%. These data come from a study of vaccination effects on CD4 cells after COVID-19. Study details: The cohort was immunized with two doses of either the BNT162b2 or mRNA-1273 vaccine. Cultures used about 2 million PBMC per well, 9.5 to 10 IU/ml IL-2 and around 9.7 ug/ml peptides.

General observations from the study: Late after vaccination, infection- and vaccine-induced clones showed marked clonal contraction.

V gave up 4 bases and J gave up 3 bases, with 7 bases separating them. Germline CDR1 reads MNHEY; CDR2 reads SVGAGI. The CDR3 consists of 13 residues. CD4+ T cell isolation took place after 10 days of culture. None of the vaccinated had previously contracted SARS-CoV-2, and their nucleocapsid antibodies tested negative. J is TRBJ1-5 and V is TRBV6-5; no clear D. The source of this sequence is a human donor who received a COVID-19 vaccine. Source: CD4+ T cells from PBMCs cultured without peptide, taken before COVID-19 vaccination. The CDR3 DNA is TGTGCCAGCAGTTGGGATTTCAATCAGCCCCAGCATTTT. Translated, it gives CASSWDFNQPQHF.